This T cell receptor beta chain was sequenced in a study of OX40 agonist ivuxolimab in advanced cancers. Samples were taken at baseline and on day 1 of cycles 4 and 7. Clones were sequenced by immunoSEQ multiplex PCR, and TCRdb holds only the in-frame ones, with some missing. Of tens of thousands of clones detected, roughly nine tenths appear once; the ten largest clones hold approximately 12%. The CDR3 is 17 residues long. CDR1 and CDR2 (germline): SQVTM, ANQGSEA. V was pared by 6 bases and J by 8 bases, with 23 bases of the junction left unmatched. The chain carries TRBV29-1 and TRBJ1-2, with 8 bases that match TRBD1. The receptor comes from an adult with an advanced solid tumor such as melanoma, head and neck, liver or kidney cancer. The starting material was CD4+ or CD8+ T cells sorted from blood, obtained in a trial of the OX40 agonist ivuxolimab. CDR3 loop: CSVSLFTKTGVDSGYTF. The CDR3 nucleotides read TGCAGCGTGTCTTTGTTTACAAAGACAGGGGTCGATTCGGGCTACACCTTC.